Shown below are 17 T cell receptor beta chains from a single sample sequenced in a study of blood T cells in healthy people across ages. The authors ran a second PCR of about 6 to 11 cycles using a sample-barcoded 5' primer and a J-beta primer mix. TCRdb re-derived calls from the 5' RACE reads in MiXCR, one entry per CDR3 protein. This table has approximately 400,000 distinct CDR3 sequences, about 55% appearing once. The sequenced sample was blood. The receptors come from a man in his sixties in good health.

The CDR3, as DNA: TGTGCCAGCAGCCAAGACAGGGGGCCATCAGACGAGCAGTACTTC. The encoded protein is CASSQDRGPSDEQYF. V and J are TRBV7-2 and TRBJ2-7, with 10 bases lining up with TRBD1. CDR3 length: 15 amino acids. Germline CDR1 and CDR2: SGHTA and FQGNSA. J gave up 5 bases and V 5 bases, and 9 bases lay outside the gene matches. Variable domain in full (rest from reference TRBV7-2 and TRBJ2-7): GAGVSQSPSNKVTEKGKDVELRCDPISGHTALYWYRQSLGQGLEFLIYFQGNSAPDKSGLPSDRFSAERTGGSVSTLTIQRTQQEDSAVYLCASSQDRGPSDEQYFGPGTRLTVT.

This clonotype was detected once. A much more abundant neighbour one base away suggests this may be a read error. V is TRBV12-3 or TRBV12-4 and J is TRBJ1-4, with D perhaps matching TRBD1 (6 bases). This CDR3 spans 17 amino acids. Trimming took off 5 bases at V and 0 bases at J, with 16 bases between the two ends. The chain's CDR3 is CASSLLRGTATNEKLFF. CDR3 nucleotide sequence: TGTGCCAGCAGTCTTCTCAGGGGCACCGCAACTAATGAAAAACTGTTTTTT.

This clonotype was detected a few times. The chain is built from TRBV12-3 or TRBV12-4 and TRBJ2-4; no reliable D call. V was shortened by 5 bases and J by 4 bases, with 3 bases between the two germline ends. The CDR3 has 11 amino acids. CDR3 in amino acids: CASSKKNIQYF. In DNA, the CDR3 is TGTGCCAGCAGTAAAAAAAACATTCAGTACTTC.

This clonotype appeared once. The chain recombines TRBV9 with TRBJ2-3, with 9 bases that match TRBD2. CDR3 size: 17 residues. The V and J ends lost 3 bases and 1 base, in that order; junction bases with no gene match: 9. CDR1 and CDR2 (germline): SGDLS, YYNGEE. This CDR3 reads CASSGAGGSARTDTQYF. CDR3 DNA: TGTGCCAGCAGCGGGGCGGGGGGGAGCGCCCGCACAGATACGCAGTATTTT.

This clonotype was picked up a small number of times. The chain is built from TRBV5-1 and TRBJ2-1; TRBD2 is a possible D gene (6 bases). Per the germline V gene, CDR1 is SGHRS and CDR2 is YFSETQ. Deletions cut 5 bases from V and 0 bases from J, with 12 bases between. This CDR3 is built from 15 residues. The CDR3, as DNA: TGCGCCAGCAGGACGGGACTTAGCTCCTACAATGAGCAGTTCTTC. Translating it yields CASRTGLSSYNEQFF.

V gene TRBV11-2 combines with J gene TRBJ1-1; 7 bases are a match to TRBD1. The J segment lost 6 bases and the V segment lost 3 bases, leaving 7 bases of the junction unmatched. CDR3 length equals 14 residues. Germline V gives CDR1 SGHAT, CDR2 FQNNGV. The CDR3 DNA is TGTGCCAGCAGCTTCGACAGGGAGGTCGCTGAAGCTTTCTTT. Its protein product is CASSFDREVAEAFF. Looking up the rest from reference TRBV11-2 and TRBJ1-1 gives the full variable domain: EAGVAQSPRYKIIEKRQSVAFWCNPISGHATLYWYQQILGQGPKLLIQFQNNGVVDDSQLPKDRFSAERLKGVDSTLKIQPAKLEDSAVYLCASSFDREVAEAFFGQGTRLTVV.

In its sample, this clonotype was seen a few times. The CDR3 coding sequence is TGTGCCAGCAGCTTAAGGGCCGAGGGTACAGATACGCAGTATTTT. The encoded protein is CASSLRAEGTDTQYF. The chain combines TRBV7-2 with TRBJ2-3, with TRBD2 as a possible D gene (5 bases). Germline V gene sequence: CDR1 SGHTA, CDR2 FQGNSA. V was pared by 2 bases and J by 3 bases, with 12 bases between. This CDR3 comprises 15 residues.

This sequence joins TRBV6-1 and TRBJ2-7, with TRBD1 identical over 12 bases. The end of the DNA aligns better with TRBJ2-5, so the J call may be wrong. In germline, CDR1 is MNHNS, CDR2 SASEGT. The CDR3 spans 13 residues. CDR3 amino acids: CASRDRGLETQYF. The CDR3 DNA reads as TGTGCCAGCCGGGACAGGGGGCTGGAGACCCAGTACTTC.

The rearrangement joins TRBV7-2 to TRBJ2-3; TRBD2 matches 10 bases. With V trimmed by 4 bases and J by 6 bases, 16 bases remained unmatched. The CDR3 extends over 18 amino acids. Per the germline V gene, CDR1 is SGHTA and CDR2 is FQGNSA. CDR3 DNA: TGTGCCAGCAGCTCACGCCTAGACCTGTTGACTAGCGGGGATACGCAGTATTTT. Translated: CASSSRLDLLTSGDTQYF.

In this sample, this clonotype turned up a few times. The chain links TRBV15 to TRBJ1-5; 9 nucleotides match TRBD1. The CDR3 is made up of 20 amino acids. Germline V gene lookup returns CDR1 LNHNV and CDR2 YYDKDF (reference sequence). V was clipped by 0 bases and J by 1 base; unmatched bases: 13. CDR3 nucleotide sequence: TGTGCCACCAGCAGAGATTCTAGGAGACAGGGGGGTGAAAGCAATCAGCCCCAGCATTTT. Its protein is CATSRDSRRQGGESNQPQHF.

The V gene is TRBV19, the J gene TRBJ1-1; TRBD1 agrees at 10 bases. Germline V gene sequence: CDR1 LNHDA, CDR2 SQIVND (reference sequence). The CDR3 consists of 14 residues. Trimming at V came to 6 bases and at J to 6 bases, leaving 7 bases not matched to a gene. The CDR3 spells CASRGQGVIAEAFF. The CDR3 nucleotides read TGTGCCAGTAGAGGACAGGGGGTGATTGCTGAAGCTTTCTTT.

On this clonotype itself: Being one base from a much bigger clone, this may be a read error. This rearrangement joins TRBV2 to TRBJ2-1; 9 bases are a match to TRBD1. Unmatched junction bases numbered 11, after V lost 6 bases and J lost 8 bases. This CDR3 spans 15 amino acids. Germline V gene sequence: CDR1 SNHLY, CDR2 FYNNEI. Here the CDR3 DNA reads TGTGCCAGCAGCGTAGGGGGGACAGGGCGTGATGAGCAGTTCTTC. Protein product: CASSVGGTGRDEQFF.

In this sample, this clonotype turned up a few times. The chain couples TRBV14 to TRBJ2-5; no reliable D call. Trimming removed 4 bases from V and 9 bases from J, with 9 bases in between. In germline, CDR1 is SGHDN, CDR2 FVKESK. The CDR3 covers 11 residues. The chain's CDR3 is CASSLGLSQYF. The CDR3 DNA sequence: TGTGCCAGCAGCCTGGGCTTGTCCCAGTACTTC.

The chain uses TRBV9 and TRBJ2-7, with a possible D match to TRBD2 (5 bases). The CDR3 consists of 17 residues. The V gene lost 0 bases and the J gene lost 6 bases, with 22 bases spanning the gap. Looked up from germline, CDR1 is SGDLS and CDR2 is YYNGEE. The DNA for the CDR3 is TGTGCCAGCAGCGTAGACCTCAGACGGGGAGTGCGAGGCGAGCAGTACTTC. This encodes CASSVDLRRGVRGEQYF.

The CDR3, as DNA: TGCAGTGCTAGAGAGGGACCCGGGGAGCTGTTTTTT. The encoded protein is CSAREGPGELFF. This rearrangement joins TRBV20-1 to TRBJ2-2; D tentatively fits TRBD1 or TRBD2 (5 bases each). The CDR3 runs to 12 residues. Germline V gives CDR1 DFQATT, CDR2 SNEGSKA (reference sequence). Deletions cut 0 bases from V and 6 bases from J, with 5 bases between.

Here the CDR3 reads CASSVRDRAKYEQYF. DNA for the CDR3: TGTGCCAGCAGTGTCCGGGACAGGGCAAAATACGAGCAGTACTTC. The chain carries TRBV6-6 and TRBJ2-4, with 9 positions matching TRBD1. The J call may be wrong; the DNA end is better matched by TRBJ2-7. There are 15 residues in the CDR3. From germline, CDR1 is MNHNY and CDR2 SVGAGI (reference sequence).

The CDR3, as DNA: TGCGCCAGCGCCTGGGGACTAGCGGGCTTTCAAGAGACCCAGTACTTC. This translates into CASAWGLAGFQETQYF. The chain joins TRBV5-1 to TRBJ2-5, with TRBD2 identical over 12 bases. CDR1 SGHRS and CDR2 YFSETQ come from the germline V gene. With 7 bases clipped from V and 2 bases from J, the junction kept 9 bases outside the gene matches. This CDR3 has 16 amino acids.